This TCR beta chain derives from a study of glioma-infiltrating T cells. V was shortened by 3 bases and J by 1 base, with 9 bases between the two germline ends. Germline V gives CDR1 DFQATT, CDR2 SNEGSKA (reference sequence). CDR3 length: 13 residues. The iRepertoire nested amplicon-rescue multiplex PCR amplified TCR alpha and beta CDR3s from RNA. TCRdb used MiXCR to reprocess the multiplex PCR reads, holding one entry per CDR3 protein. The sample lists some 99,000 distinct CDR3 sequences, under 30% occurring once. Concerning this clonotype: Since the CDR3 does not end with the conserved phenylalanine or tryptophan, this likely comes from a read error.

Sequencing used glioma tissue, nonneoplastic brain tissue, or PBMCs (not recorded which). The rearrangement links TRBV20-1 to TRBJ2-5, with D unclear. The origin of this receptor is a human donor with low-grade glioma or glioblastoma, undergoing nonglioma brain surgery, or in good health (not recorded which). DNA of the CDR3: TGCAGTGCTAGCAAGGCGGTCCAAGAGACCCAGTACTTA. Its protein is CSASKAVQETQYL.